Below are 10 T cell receptor beta chains sequenced from a single sample in a study of T cells in Graves' hyperthyroidism and ophthalmopathy. What was amplified from RNA transcripts were TCR beta CDR3 regions. The study used the HTBI primer set for a first-round RT-PCR of the TCR CDR3. TCRdb re-analysed the multiplex PCR reads in MiXCR, keeping a single row per CDR3 protein. The data contain about 400,000 distinct CDR3 sequences, about 15% of them singletons. Material for sequencing was blood. These receptors all stem from a man between 18 and 29 years old with Graves' ophthalmopathy.

This clonotype was observed many times. The gene calls are TRBV7-2 and TRBJ2-2; D may be TRBD1 or TRBD2 (5 bases each). Germline assignment: CDR1 SGHTA and CDR2 FQGNSA. V lost 2 bases and J lost 0, with 7 bases in between. The CDR3 consists of 15 residues. CDR3 in DNA: TGTGCCAGCAGCTTACAGGGACCGAACACCGGGGAGCTGTTTTTT. Residues: CASSLQGPNTGELFF. Looking up the rest from reference TRBV7-2 and TRBJ2-2 gives the full variable domain: GAGVSQSPSNKVTEKGKDVELRCDPISGHTALYWYRQSLGQGLEFLIYFQGNSAPDKSGLPSDRFSAERTGGSVSTLTIQRTQQEDSAVYLCASSLQGPNTGELFFGEGSRLTVL.

In this sample, this clonotype turned up many times. V usage is TRBV6-2 or TRBV6-3 and J usage is TRBJ2-3; TRBD2 matches at 8 bases. CDR1 is MNHEY, CDR2 SVGEGT, per germline. V dropped 2 bases and J dropped 4; count of bases not matched to a gene: 2. There are 14 residues in the CDR3. The CDR3 DNA reads as TGTGCCAGCAGTTACGGACTAGCAGCAGATACGCAGTATTTT. Translating gives CASSYGLAADTQYF.

This clonotype was seen ten or more times. The chain combines TRBV5-5 with TRBJ2-1, with D uncertain. Germline lookup yields CDR1 SGHKS and CDR2 YYEKEE (reference sequence). The germline V and J ends were trimmed by 4 bases and 0 bases, with 14 bases remaining between them. The CDR3 consists of 16 residues. This CDR3 reads CASSHHQVNSYNEQFF. CDR3 in DNA: TGTGCCAGCAGCCATCATCAGGTGAACTCCTACAATGAGCAGTTCTTC.

Notes on this clonotype: A much larger clone lies one base from this, so it may be a read error. The gene calls are TRBV5-1 and TRBJ2-3; 7 bases are shared with TRBD2. This CDR3 region has 16 residues. From germline, CDR1 is SGHRS and CDR2 YFSETQ. Trimming cost V 4 bases and J 2 bases; bases outside gene matches: 10. In DNA, the CDR3 is TGCGCCAGCAGCGTGCCTAGCGGAATTCCCACAGATACGCAGTATTTT. Its protein product is CASSVPSGIPTDTQYF.

This clonotype appeared many times. This chain joins TRBV5-1 and TRBJ2-3; TRBD1 is a possible D gene (5 bases). The CDR3 loop spans 14 amino acids. Germline V gives CDR1 SGHRS, CDR2 YFSETQ. Trimming pared 5 bases from V and 1 base from J, leaving 11 bases between. CDR3 sequence: CASRLGVRTDTQYF. CDR3 nucleotides: TGCGCCAGCAGATTAGGGGTTCGCACAGATACGCAGTATTTT.

This clonotype appeared once. The chain joins TRBV27 to TRBJ2-6, with 7 bases identical to TRBD1. J gave up 1 base and V 5 bases, and 5 bases lay outside the gene matches. Germline lookup yields CDR1 MNHEY and CDR2 SMNVEV (reference sequence). CDR3 length: 16 residues. The CDR3 DNA reads TGTGCCAGCAGTATTCACAGGGGATCTGGGGCCAACGTCCTGACTTTC. This encodes CASSIHRGSGANVLTF.

Ten or more counts support this clonotype. This chain joins TRBV7-3 and TRBJ2-3; D might be TRBD1 or TRBD2, each matching 5 bases. Germline CDR1 is SGHTA and CDR2 is FQGTGA. The CDR3 extends over 15 amino acids. The ends were cut back, 4 bases at V and 2 bases at J, with 13 bases in the middle. The CDR3 spells CASSYGTAITDTQYF. The CDR3 coding sequence is TGTGCCAGCAGCTATGGGACGGCGATCACAGATACGCAGTATTTT.

This clonotype was detected many times. The gene calls are TRBV3-1 and TRBJ1-4; TRBD1 might be the D (6 bases). The CDR3 has 13 amino acids. Germline CDR1 reads LGHDT; CDR2 reads YNNKEL (reference sequence). The V end was cut by 3 bases, the J end by 7 bases, with 9 bases between. CDR3 in amino acids: CASSQGAVEKLFF. Here the CDR3 DNA reads TGTGCCAGCAGCCAGGGGGCGGTTGAAAAACTGTTTTTT.

This clonotype came up many times. The chain couples TRBV6-1 to TRBJ1-1; weak D call: TRBD1 (5 bases). CDR3 size: 15 residues. V lost 1 base and J 6 bases, leaving 15 bases between the germline ends. Germline lookup yields CDR1 MNHNS and CDR2 SASEGT. The DNA for the CDR3 is TGTGCCAGCAGTGAAGTCCCAAAACAGGCGTCTGAAGCTTTCTTT. Translation: CASSEVPKQASEAFF.

This clonotype was counted only a few times. The genes are TRBV7-9 and TRBJ2-1, with 8 bases that match TRBD2. V lost 4 bases and J lost 9; bases outside the gene matches: 8. This CDR3 is built from 14 residues. Germline V gene data show CDR1 as SEHNR and CDR2 as FQNEAQ (reference sequence). The CDR3 is CASSSTLAAVEQFF. CDR3 in DNA: TGTGCCAGCAGCTCCACACTAGCGGCGGTTGAGCAGTTCTTC. Based on the CDR3 plus reference TRBV7-9 and TRBJ2-1, the full variable domain is DTGVSQNPRHKITKRGQNVTFRCDPISEHNRLYWYRQTLGQGPEFLTYFQNEAQLEKSRLLSDRFSAERPKGSFSTLEIQRTEQGDSAMYLCASSSTLAAVEQFFGPGTRLTVL.